The 28 T cell receptor beta chains given below trace back to one sample, sequenced in a study of OX40 agonist ivuxolimab in advanced cancers. The repertoire was sequenced with immunoSEQ multiplex PCR; TCRdb's copy has only in-frame clones and lacks some. This table holds over 55,000 clones, 84% found once. The sequencing here drew on CD4+ or CD8+ T cells sorted from blood, taken in a trial of the OX40 agonist ivuxolimab. The receptors were sampled from an adult with an advanced solid tumor such as melanoma, head and neck, liver or kidney cancer.

The chain joins TRBV15 to TRBJ1-4, with D tentatively TRBD1 (5 bases). The CDR3 spans 15 residues. The V gene lost 1 base and the J gene lost 3 bases, with 9 bases spanning the gap. Germline V gene sequence: CDR1 LNHNV, CDR2 YYDKDF (reference sequence). CDR3 in amino acids: CATSRGGEANEKLFF. CDR3 DNA sequence: TGTGCCACCAGCAGAGGAGGGGAGGCTAATGAAAAACTGTTTTTT.

This chain links TRBV4-2 with TRBJ2-2; D might be TRBD2 (6 bases). This CDR3 comprises 16 residues. CDR1 and CDR2 from the germline V gene are LGHNA and YNFKEQ. The germline V and J ends were trimmed by 0 bases and 4 bases, with 12 bases remaining between them. The CDR3 bases are TGTGCCAGCAGCCAAGAACCCGGAGGGCGCACCGGGGAGCTGTTTTTT. Its protein is CASSQEPGGRTGELFF.

The gene calls are TRBV5-1 and TRBJ2-7, with 7 nucleotides matching TRBD1. Unmatched junction bases numbered 8, after V lost 4 bases and J lost 1 base. This CDR3 contains 15 residues. Germline V gives CDR1 SGHRS, CDR2 YFSETQ. CDR3 amino acids: CASSAGTANSYEQYF. The CDR3, as DNA: TGCGCCAGCAGCGCCGGGACAGCCAATTCCTACGAGCAGTACTTC.

The chain combines TRBV7-2 with TRBJ2-1, with 10 bases that match TRBD1. Germline V gives CDR1 SGHTA, CDR2 FQGNSA. V lost 5 bases to trimming and J lost 9 bases; unmatched junction nucleotides: 10. The CDR3 runs to 15 residues. The CDR3 region has the DNA TGTGCCAGCAGCCCGACGGGACAGGGGATAGGTGAGCAGTTCTTC. It is translated as CASSPTGQGIGEQFF.

CDR3 residues: CASSPVLAGGGEQYF. DNA for the CDR3: TGTGCCAGCAGCCCCGTTCTAGCGGGGGGCGGCGAGCAGTACTTC. The V call is TRBV7-2, the J call TRBJ2-7; 11 nucleotides align to TRBD2. V shed 5 bases, J shed 6 bases, and the junction held 9 bases outside the gene matches. CDR3 size: 15 residues. The germline gives CDR1 SGHTA, CDR2 FQGNSA.

CDR3 bases: TGCGCCACCTCTAGGGGGGCGAGTGCGATGAACACTGAAGCTTTCTTT. It yields the protein CATSRGASAMNTEAFF. This chain links TRBV5-1 with TRBJ1-1; TRBD1 is a possible D gene (6 bases). The V gene's germline CDR1 is SGHRS and CDR2 YFSETQ. The CDR3 is 16 residues long. The V end lost 9 bases, the J end lost 0 bases, and 21 bases lay between the germline ends.

The rearrangement links TRBV7-3 to TRBJ2-1; 14 bases fit TRBD2. V shed 3 bases, J shed 6 bases, and the junction held 10 bases outside the gene matches. Germline-derived CDR1 and CDR2 are SGHTA and FQGTGA. The CDR3 totals 18 residues. In DNA, the CDR3 is TGTGCCAGCAGCTTGACCGGGACTAGCGGGAGTCTTAGCAATGAGCAGTTCTTC. It codes for CASSLTGTSGSLSNEQFF.

This sequence joins TRBV20-1 and TRBJ2-5; no firm D call. Germline assignment: CDR1 DFQATT and CDR2 SNEGSKA (reference sequence). Deletions cut 2 bases from V and 4 bases from J, with 5 bases between. The CDR3 length is 11 residues. The CDR3 DNA reads TGCAGTGCTAGAAAGGGAGAGACCCAGTACTTC. Its translation: CSARKGETQYF.

This chain uses TRBV5-4 with TRBJ2-7; D gene unclear. Germline CDR1 and CDR2: SGHNT and YYREEE (reference sequence). The CDR3 is 13 amino acids. V gave up 4 bases and J gave up 6 bases, with 14 bases separating them. DNA for the CDR3: TGTGCCAGCAGCCACTCACGAGGTACCGAGCAGTACTTC. This encodes CASSHSRGTEQYF.

V is TRBV5-6 and J is TRBJ1-2; D possibly corresponds to TRBD1 (5 bases). This CDR3 has 16 amino acids. The germline V gene encodes CDR1 SGHDT and CDR2 YYEEEE. V gave up 2 bases and J gave up 4 bases, with 18 bases separating them. CDR3 sequence reads: CASSFFLKTDVYGYTF. DNA for the CDR3: TGTGCCAGCAGCTTTTTCCTTAAGACAGACGTCTATGGCTACACCTTC.

The gene calls are TRBV19 and TRBJ1-4, with D perhaps matching TRBD1 (5 bases). Germline CDR1 is LNHDA and CDR2 is SQIVND (reference sequence). Deletions cut 7 bases from V and 4 bases from J, with 13 bases between. The CDR3 contains 14 residues. CDR3 nucleotides: TGTGCCAGTAAAGGACAACGGGATAATGAAAAACTGTTTTTT. Translation gives CASKGQRDNEKLFF. Looking up the rest from reference TRBV19 and TRBJ1-4 gives the full variable domain: DGGITQSPKYLFRKEGQNVTLSCEQNLNHDAMYWYRQDPGQGLRLIYYSQIVNDFQKGDIAEGYSVSREKKESFPLTVTSAQKNPTAFYLCASKGQRDNEKLFFGSGTQLSVL.

The CDR3 DNA reads TGTGCCTGGACTGCAGGGAGGAACACCGGGGAGCTGTTTTTT. Translating it yields CAWTAGRNTGELFF. The chain uses TRBV30 and TRBJ2-2; D tentatively reads TRBD1 or TRBD2 (5 bases each). The CDR3 is 14 residues long. CDR1 is GTSNPN, CDR2 SVGIG, per germline (reference sequence). V gave up 4 bases and J gave up 1 base, with 10 bases separating them.

There are a few counts of this clone. Compared with germline, one end of the junction differs, possibly owing to a read error. This chain links TRBV28 with TRBJ2-2; weak D call: TRBD2 (5 bases). There are 13 residues in the CDR3. Germline CDR1 MDHEN, CDR2 SYDVKM. CDR3 sequence reads: CAAGELAGGELFF. CDR3 bases: TGCGCGGCCGGGGAGCTAGCCGGCGGGGAGCTGTTTTTT.

A few counts support this clone. The V call is TRBV5-1, the J call TRBJ2-5; D may be TRBD1 (5 bases). The germline gives CDR1 SGHRS, CDR2 YFSETQ. CDR3 length: 14 amino acids. V was clipped by 4 bases and J by 2 bases, with 12 bases between them. This chain's CDR3 is CASSLVTDQETQYF. The CDR3, as DNA: TGCGCCAGCAGCCTGGTGACAGATCAAGAGACCCAGTACTTC. Using reference TRBV5-1 and TRBJ2-5 for the parts outside the CDR3, the full variable domain is KAGVTQTPRYLIKTRGQQVTLSCSPISGHRSVSWYQQTPGQGLQFLFEYFSETQRNKGNFPGRFSGRQFSNSRSEMNVSTLELGDSALYLCASSLVTDQETQYFGPGTRLLVL.

In its sample, this clone was seen once. This chain joins TRBV5-1 and TRBJ1-1; D gene uncertain. Germline CDR1 is SGHRS and CDR2 is YFSETQ. The CDR3 extends over 15 amino acids. Trimming stripped 6 bases from V and 3 bases from J, with 18 bases between. CDR3 coding DNA: TGCGCCAGCACCCTTAAGTCTCGGGGAGACACTGAAGCTTTCTTT. The encoded protein is CASTLKSRGDTEAFF.

The CDR3 region is CASSLVGTSGRGETQYF. CDR3 sequence (DNA): TGTGCCAGCAGCTTAGTCGGGACTAGCGGGAGGGGCGAGACCCAGTACTTC. The rearrangement links TRBV7-9 to TRBJ2-5; TRBD2 matches 16 bases. Germline lookup yields CDR1 SEHNR and CDR2 FQNEAQ (reference sequence). The CDR3 extends over 17 amino acids. J was trimmed by 5 bases and V by 1 base; bases with no gene match: 4.

The gene calls are TRBV27 and TRBJ1-5; 7 bases are shared with TRBD1. Germline V gene sequence: CDR1 MNHEY, CDR2 SMNVEV (reference sequence). CDR3 length: 14 residues. Trimming cost V 5 bases and J 7 bases; bases outside gene matches: 8. CDR3 bases: TGTGCCAGCAGTGCCCCGGGACAGCGCCAGCCCCAGCATTTT. It codes for CASSAPGQRQPQHF.

This chain connects TRBV30 to TRBJ1-5; no clear D. The CDR3 is made up of 17 amino acids. The germline gives CDR1 GTSNPN, CDR2 SVGIG (reference sequence). V was clipped by 0 bases and J by 0 bases, with 15 bases between them. CDR3 coding DNA: TGTGCCTGGAGTGTGGGCCTAGGGCTTTATAGCAATCAGCCCCAGCATTTT. Encoded protein: CAWSVGLGLYSNQPQHF.

This chain's CDR3 is CASSLASVLTDTQYF. CDR3 DNA: TGCGCCAGCAGCTTGGCGTCAGTACTTACAGATACGCAGTATTTT. The V and J genes are TRBV5-1 and TRBJ2-3; D unclear. The CDR3 runs 15 residues. Per the germline V gene, CDR1 is SGHRS and CDR2 is YFSETQ. V was trimmed by 0 bases and J by 3 bases, leaving 11 bases between them.

This rearrangement joins TRBV29-1 to TRBJ2-5; tentatively, D is TRBD2 (6 bases). Germline V gene lookup returns CDR1 SQVTM and CDR2 ANQGSEA. This CDR3 contains 14 residues. Trimming left V 0 bases short and J 7 bases short, with 15 bases between. The CDR3 nucleotides are TGCAGCGTTGAAGATGCGGCCGGGCGGGGGACCCAGTACTTC. Protein sequence: CSVEDAAGRGTQYF. Drawing the rest from reference TRBV29-1 and TRBJ2-5, the complete variable domain is SAVISQKPSRDICQRGTSLTIQCQVDSQVTMMFWYRQQPGQSLTLIATANQGSEATYESGFVIDKFPISRPNLTFSTLTVSNMSPEDSSIYLCSVEDAAGRGTQYFGPGTRLLVL.

This clone was found once. The V and J genes are TRBV28 and TRBJ1-1; D is uncertain. Germline-derived CDR1 and CDR2 are MDHEN and SYDVKM. Trimming pared 6 bases from V and 6 bases from J, leaving 17 bases between. This CDR3 comprises 14 residues. This chain's CDR3 is CASSPGRIPPEAFF. CDR3 DNA sequence: TGTGCCAGCAGCCCAGGACGGATTCCCCCTGAAGCTTTCTTT. Drawing the rest from reference TRBV28 and TRBJ1-1, the complete variable domain is DVKVTQSSRYLVKRTGEKVFLECVQDMDHENMFWYRQDPGLGLRLIYFSYDVKMKEKGDIPEGYSVSREKKERFSLILESASTNQTSMYLCASSPGRIPPEAFFGQGTRLTVV.

This clone was seen a handful of times. V and J are TRBV14 and TRBJ1-3; 7 bases agree with TRBD1. With V trimmed by 4 bases and J by 0 bases, 12 bases remained unmatched. The CDR3 extends over 18 amino acids. From germline, CDR1 is SGHDN and CDR2 FVKESK. The CDR3: CASSLYLLTGNSGNTIYF. The CDR3 nucleotides read TGTGCCAGCAGCCTCTACCTACTGACAGGGAACTCTGGAAACACCATATATTTT.

V gene TRBV30 combines with J gene TRBJ1-6; unclear D gene. V lost 2 bases and J 3 bases, leaving 11 bases between the germline ends. Germline loops: CDR1 GTSNPN, CDR2 SVGIG (reference sequence). The CDR3 covers 15 residues. The CDR3 loop is CAWSIGQLYNSPLHF. The CDR3 nucleotides read TGTGCCTGGAGTATAGGGCAGCTCTATAATTCACCCCTCCACTTT.

This chain uses TRBV5-5 with TRBJ2-3; 13 bases are a match to TRBD2. The CDR3 is 18 residues long. The germline CDR1 and CDR2 sequences are SGHKS and YYEKEE (reference sequence). V was pared by 4 bases and J by 0 bases, with 8 bases of the junction left unmatched. CDR3 DNA sequence: TGTGCCAGCAGCATCCACGGGACTAGCGGGGCTAGCACAGATACGCAGTATTTT. Translation gives CASSIHGTSGASTDTQYF.

The rearrangement joins TRBV10-2 to TRBJ2-3, with 12 bases that match TRBD2. After removal of 4 bases from V and 5 bases from J, the junction contained 10 bases not matched to a gene. Germline lookup yields CDR1 WSHSY and CDR2 SAAADI. The CDR3 has 17 amino acids. CDR3 loop: CASSVPLAGGPRDTQYF. CDR3 DNA: TGCGCCAGCAGTGTTCCTCTAGCGGGAGGGCCAAGAGATACGCAGTATTTT.

V and J are TRBV6-5 and TRBJ2-5; no definite D call. The V and J ends lost 8 bases and 4 bases respectively, with 5 bases between them. The germline V gene has CDR1 MNHEY and CDR2 SVGAGI. CDR3 length equals 10 residues. CDR3 in amino acids: CASGRETQYF. The CDR3 bases are TGTGCCAGCGGAAGAGAGACCCAGTACTTC.

This rearrangement joins TRBV18 to TRBJ1-1; 10 bases are shared with TRBD1. The CDR3 has 16 residues. Unmatched junction bases numbered 6, after V lost 2 bases and J lost 3 bases. Germline V gene sequence: CDR1 KGHSH, CDR2 LQKENI. This chain's CDR3 is CASSPSLGQGDTEAFF. The CDR3, as DNA: TGTGCCAGCTCACCATCTCTAGGACAGGGGGACACTGAAGCTTTCTTT.

The rearrangement uses TRBV23-1 and TRBJ2-1, with TRBD2 matching over 13 bases. TRBV23-1 is designated an ORF whose function remains uncertain. The CDR3 length is 20 residues. The junction had 12 bases not matched to a gene; V was cut back by 4 bases and J by 0 bases. CDR3 region: CASSRPTSGRQRSSYNEQFF. The CDR3, as DNA: TGCGCCAGCAGTCGACCGACTAGCGGGAGGCAAAGAAGCTCCTACAATGAGCAGTTCTTC.